Below are 31 T cell receptor beta chains sequenced from a single sample in a study of OX40 agonist ivuxolimab in advanced cancers. Library preparation was by the immunoSEQ multiplex PCR assay. TCRdb provides this immuneACCESS table in a form limited to in-frame rearrangements. Some clones are lacking; in checked studies, under half of them reflect an unresolved V gene, and why the rest are absent is not known. Recorded for this sample are about 66,000 clones; around 84% of them occurred a single time. 6.7% of the sample lies in the top ten. The sequenced sample was CD4+ or CD8+ T cells sorted from blood, obtained in a trial of the OX40 agonist ivuxolimab. The origin of the receptors is an adult with an advanced solid tumor such as melanoma, head and neck, liver or kidney cancer.

The V and J genes are TRBV28 and TRBJ1-5, with 7 bases identical to TRBD1. Germline V gene sequence: CDR1 MDHEN, CDR2 SYDVKM. This CDR3 has 13 amino acids. The J segment lost 6 bases and the V segment lost 7 bases, leaving 6 bases of the junction unmatched. CDR3 amino acids: CASKLTGSQPQHF. The CDR3 DNA sequence: TGTGCCAGCAAGTTGACAGGGTCTCAGCCCCAGCATTTT.

The chain links TRBV7-2 to TRBJ1-2; tentative D call: TRBD1 (6 bases). This CDR3 has 15 residues. Between the trimmed V and J ends, which lost 3 bases and 7 bases, there was a span of 18 bases. Germline-derived CDR1 and CDR2 are SGHTA and FQGNSA. The CDR3 DNA is TGTGCCAGCAGCTTCTTCGGCGGGGGGGGCTCTGGCTACACCTTC. This codes for CASSFFGGGGSGYTF.

This clone was observed a single time. The chain is built from TRBV19 and TRBJ2-1; 10 bases match TRBD2. This CDR3 spans 16 amino acids. Trimming removed 5 bases from V and 5 bases from J; junction bases left unmatched: 9. Germline CDR1 LNHDA, CDR2 SQIVND (reference sequence). Here the CDR3 reads CASSGSGRRTHNEQFF. The CDR3 bases are TGTGCCAGTAGTGGTAGCGGGAGGCGGACTCACAATGAGCAGTTCTTC.

This clone has just one count. The gene calls are TRBV9 and TRBJ2-6, with D hard to call. The V end lost 0 bases, the J end lost 0 bases, and 7 bases lay between the germline ends. In germline, CDR1 is SGDLS, CDR2 YYNGEE. This CDR3 spans 16 amino acids. As DNA, the CDR3 is TGTGCCAGCAGCGTAGACGGGTTCTCTGGGGCCAACGTCCTGACTTTC. Translated: CASSVDGFSGANVLTF.

V and J are TRBV27 and TRBJ1-5; D is uncertain. V was shortened by 2 bases and J by 9 bases, with 11 bases between the two germline ends. CDR1 MNHEY and CDR2 SMNVEV come from the germline V gene (reference sequence). The CDR3 runs 13 residues. Here the CDR3 reads CASSLNRVSPQHF. CDR3 coding DNA: TGTGCCAGCAGTTTAAATAGGGTTTCGCCCCAGCATTTT.

The chain combines TRBV2 with TRBJ1-1, with 8 bases that match TRBD1. Unmatched junction bases numbered 7, after V lost 6 bases and J lost 10 bases. The germline V gene has CDR1 SNHLY and CDR2 FYNNEI. CDR3 size: 12 residues. CDR3 loop: CASSWTGKRAFF. DNA of the CDR3: TGTGCCAGCAGCTGGACAGGGAAAAGAGCTTTCTTT.

This sequence joins TRBV5-4 and TRBJ2-3; 11 bases map to TRBD2. CDR3 length: 16 residues. The ends lost 1 base at V and 6 bases at J; junction bases unmatched: 7. CDR1 and CDR2 from the germline V gene are SGHNT and YYREEE (reference sequence). CDR3 sequence: CASSLRVAGGPDTQYF. For the CDR3, the DNA is TGTGCCAGCAGCTTGCGAGTAGCGGGGGGGCCGGATACGCAGTATTTT.

The chain employs TRBV5-5 and TRBJ1-3; D ambiguous. V lost 1 base to trimming and J lost 0 bases, with 8 bases between them. Looked up from germline, CDR1 is SGHKS and CDR2 is YYEKEE (reference sequence). The CDR3 runs 15 residues. As DNA, the CDR3 is TGTGCCAGCAGCTTGCGCGGAACCTCTGGAAACACCATATATTTT. Amino acid sequence: CASSLRGTSGNTIYF.

V is TRBV18 and J is TRBJ2-7, with 9 bases lining up with TRBD1. CDR1 is KGHSH and CDR2 is LQKENI in the germline V gene. The CDR3 is 15 amino acids. V gave up 3 bases and J gave up 4 bases; unmatched junction bases: 7. In nucleotides, the CDR3 is TGTGCCAGCTCACCCCAACAGGGGGCAGGGTACGAGCAGTACTTC. Translated, it gives CASSPQQGAGYEQYF.

The chain recombines TRBV15 with TRBJ2-1; 7 bases are shared with TRBD2. Germline V gene lookup returns CDR1 LNHNV and CDR2 YYDKDF (reference sequence). V was clipped by 3 bases and J by 8 bases; unmatched bases: 7. This CDR3 comprises 14 residues. The CDR3 reads CATSSSSGRDEQFF. DNA of the CDR3: TGTGCCACCAGCAGTTCTAGCGGTAGGGATGAGCAGTTCTTC.

This clone came up once. The chain links TRBV7-2 to TRBJ2-7; 10 bases align to TRBD1. CDR3 length: 16 residues. The germline gives CDR1 SGHTA, CDR2 FQGNSA. J was trimmed by 7 bases and V by 4 bases; bases with no gene match: 13. The CDR3 here is CASSSTPGTGVSEQYF. The DNA for the CDR3 is TGTGCCAGCAGCTCAACGCCCGGGACAGGGGTATCAGAGCAGTACTTC.

This chain links TRBV5-1 with TRBJ2-7, with 13 bases aligning to TRBD2. The trim removed 7 bases at V and 3 bases at J, leaving 16 bases unmatched. CDR1 is SGHRS, CDR2 YFSETQ, per germline. This CDR3 is built from 18 residues. CDR3 region: CASATLPLGLAGLYEQYF. CDR3 nucleotide sequence: TGCGCCAGCGCGACCCTCCCCTTGGGACTAGCGGGGCTCTACGAGCAGTACTTC. Combining the CDR3 with reference TRBV5-1 and TRBJ2-7 gives the whole variable domain KAGVTQTPRYLIKTRGQQVTLSCSPISGHRSVSWYQQTPGQGLQFLFEYFSETQRNKGNFPGRFSGRQFSNSRSEMNVSTLELGDSALYLCASATLPLGLAGLYEQYFGPGTRLTVT.

The V and J genes are TRBV28 and TRBJ2-3; D unclear. The CDR3 contains 12 residues. CDR1 and CDR2 (germline): MDHEN, SYDVKM. V was pared by 2 bases and J by 4 bases, with 4 bases between. Here the CDR3 DNA reads TGTGCCAGCAGTTTACCATCAGATACGCAGTATTTT. It yields the protein CASSLPSDTQYF.

This clone was picked up a small number of times. V and J are TRBV28 and TRBJ2-7; 8 bases fit TRBD1. This CDR3 has 18 amino acids. V shed 6 bases and J 1 base; nucleotides not matched to a gene: 17. Germline V CDR1 and CDR2: MDHEN, SYDVKM. The DNA of the CDR3 is TGTGCCAGCAGCCCTCCGCAGGGGGCCCCCGATAAATCCTACGAGCAGTACTTC. It is translated as CASSPPQGAPDKSYEQYF.

Here the CDR3 reads CASSSTRGEETQYF. The CDR3 DNA follows: TGTGCCAGCAGTTCGACACGAGGCGAGGAGACCCAGTACTTC. The chain joins TRBV2 to TRBJ2-5; D remains ambiguous. CDR3 length: 14 amino acids. V was shortened by 5 bases and J by 5 bases, with 15 bases between the two germline ends. CDR1 SNHLY and CDR2 FYNNEI come from the germline V gene.

This clone appeared a single time. The chain employs TRBV5-1 and TRBJ2-7; 10 bases match TRBD2. The V segment lost 0 bases and the J segment 2 bases; nucleotides outside the gene matches: 11. Germline V lookup: CDR1 SGHRS, CDR2 YFSETQ. The CDR3 length is 18 residues. CDR3 DNA sequence: TGCGCCAGCAGCTTGGGGCCTTCTAGCGGGGGTACCGCCTACGAGCAGTACGTC. It specifies CASSLGPSSGGTAYEQYV.

V is TRBV7-9 and J is TRBJ2-7; tentative D call: TRBD1 (6 bases). The germline V gene encodes CDR1 SEHNR and CDR2 FQNEAQ (reference sequence). Trimming shortened V by 5 bases and J by 1 base, and 9 bases separated the two germline ends. This CDR3 is built from 13 residues. CDR3 nucleotide sequence: TGTGCCAGCAGCGTGGACAGTTCCTACGAGCAGTACTTC. This translates into CASSVDSSYEQYF.

This clone has a single count. The rearrangement joins TRBV11-2 to TRBJ2-2; D uncertain. Trimming took off 3 bases at V and 3 bases at J, with 5 bases between the two ends. Germline CDR1 SGHAT, CDR2 FQNNGV. The CDR3 is made up of 13 amino acids. The chain's CDR3 is CASSFSDTGELFF. DNA of the CDR3: TGTGCCAGCAGCTTCAGTGACACCGGGGAGCTGTTTTTT.

The rearrangement uses TRBV5-1 and TRBJ2-5; TRBD2 agrees at 8 bases. The ends lost 0 bases at V and 4 bases at J; junction bases unmatched: 5. The CDR3 extends over 15 amino acids. Germline CDR1 reads SGHRS; CDR2 reads YFSETQ. The CDR3 DNA reads as TGCGCCAGCAGCTTGGTCGCGGGGGGAGGAGAGACCCAGTACTTC. It encodes CASSLVAGGGETQYF.

The chain recombines TRBV6-5 with TRBJ2-7, with 9 bases aligning to TRBD1. Trimming at V came to 0 bases and at J to 3 bases, leaving 3 bases not matched to a gene. The CDR3 sequence is 15 residues long. Germline CDR1 and CDR2: MNHEY and SVGAGI. CDR3 sequence (DNA): TGTGCCAGCAGTTACTCTCGGACAGGGGTCTACGAGCAGTACTTC. This codes for CASSYSRTGVYEQYF.

This rearrangement joins TRBV19 to TRBJ2-1; 10 nucleotides agree with TRBD2. Germline CDR1 LNHDA, CDR2 SQIVND (reference sequence). The CDR3 sequence is 19 residues long. Losses at the gene ends were 4 bases for V and 0 bases for J; bases not matched to a gene: 12. CDR3 DNA: TGTGCCAGTAGTAAATATCTGGGACTAGCGACTAGCTCCTACAATGAGCAGTTCTTC. Translated: CASSKYLGLATSSYNEQFF. Using reference TRBV19 and TRBJ2-1 for the parts outside the CDR3, the full variable domain is DGGITQSPKYLFRKEGQNVTLSCEQNLNHDAMYWYRQDPGQGLRLIYYSQIVNDFQKGDIAEGYSVSREKKESFPLTVTSAQKNPTAFYLCASSKYLGLATSSYNEQFFGPGTRLTVL.

V is TRBV28 and J is TRBJ1-5; no firm D call. V shed 4 bases and J shed 0 bases, with 13 bases lying between them. This CDR3 contains 16 residues. Germline-derived CDR1 and CDR2 are MDHEN and SYDVKM. This CDR3 reads CASSSPSSNSNQPQHF. DNA of the CDR3: TGTGCCAGCAGTTCCCCCTCCAGCAATAGCAATCAGCCCCAGCATTTT. Combining the CDR3 with reference TRBV28 and TRBJ1-5 gives the whole variable domain DVKVTQSSRYLVKRTGEKVFLECVQDMDHENMFWYRQDPGLGLRLIYFSYDVKMKEKGDIPEGYSVSREKKERFSLILESASTNQTSMYLCASSSPSSNSNQPQHFGDGTRLSIL.

The rearrangement links TRBV28 to TRBJ2-5, with 8 nucleotides matching TRBD1. V gave up 6 bases and J gave up 2 bases; unmatched junction bases: 5. Germline CDR1 reads MDHEN; CDR2 reads SYDVKM. This CDR3 contains 14 residues. This chain's CDR3 is CASSSDRVQETQYF. As DNA, the CDR3 is TGTGCCAGCAGCTCGGACAGGGTGCAAGAGACCCAGTACTTC.

Written as DNA, the CDR3 is TGTGCCAGCAGTTACTCCCAGGGGGCGTTTGGAGAGACCCAGTACTTC. This gives the protein CASSYSQGAFGETQYF. The chain is built from TRBV6-6 and TRBJ2-5, with 8 bases aligning to TRBD1. The V segment lost 0 bases and the J segment 4 bases; nucleotides outside the gene matches: 7. CDR3 length: 16 amino acids. CDR1 is MNHNY and CDR2 is SVGAGI in the germline V gene (reference sequence).

The gene calls are TRBV11-2 and TRBJ1-1, with D perhaps matching TRBD1 (6 bases). The germline V gene has CDR1 SGHAT and CDR2 FQNNGV. V shed 5 bases and J shed 3 bases, with 13 bases lying between them. This CDR3 has 14 residues. This CDR3 is CASSPGQFYTEAFF. CDR3 DNA: TGTGCCAGCAGCCCAGGACAGTTCTACACTGAAGCTTTCTTT.

The V call is TRBV30, the J call TRBJ1-5; D remains ambiguous. V shed 3 bases and J shed 1 base, with 10 bases lying between them. Germline CDR1 GTSNPN, CDR2 SVGIG (reference sequence). The CDR3 runs to 14 residues. The CDR3 nucleotides are TGTGCCTGGAGCGTCTCCGGAAGCAATCAGCCCCAGCATTTT. It is translated as CAWSVSGSNQPQHF.

This chain joins TRBV28 and TRBJ1-2, with TRBD1 identical over 8 bases. This CDR3 spans 14 amino acids. From germline, CDR1 is MDHEN and CDR2 SYDVKM. After removal of 10 bases from V and 2 bases from J, the junction contained 9 bases not matched to a gene. The CDR3 is CATNDRGLNYGYTF. The CDR3 nucleotides read TGTGCCACCAATGACAGGGGCCTAAACTATGGCTACACCTTC.

The J gene is TRBJ2-5, the V gene TRBV4-1; TRBD2 matches 9 bases. This CDR3 contains 16 residues. Germline V gives CDR1 MGHRA, CDR2 YSYEKL. J lost 5 bases, V lost 1 base, and 8 bases had no gene match. The CDR3 nucleotides read TGCGCCAGCAGCCAAGTTAGGACTAGCGATATGGAGACCCAGTACTTC. Protein product: CASSQVRTSDMETQYF.

This chain connects TRBV5-6 to TRBJ2-3, with TRBD2 matching 8 bases. CDR3 length: 15 residues. The junction had 2 bases not matched to a gene; V was cut back by 1 base and J by 1 base. Germline V lookup: CDR1 SGHDT, CDR2 YYEEEE. CDR3 sequence reads: CASSLLSGGTDTQYF. CDR3 nucleotides: TGTGCCAGCAGCTTGCTTAGCGGGGGCACAGATACGCAGTATTTT.

This clone was detected only once. The chain couples TRBV5-4 to TRBJ2-1; a weak D match, TRBD1 (5 bases). V lost 0 bases and J 8 bases, leaving 9 bases between the germline ends. CDR1 and CDR2 (germline): SGHNT, YYREEE (reference sequence). CDR3 size: 13 residues. CDR3 residues: CASSLGQGDEQFF. For the CDR3, the DNA is TGTGCCAGCAGCTTGGGTCAGGGCGATGAGCAGTTCTTC. Full variable domain (rest looked up from reference TRBV5-4 and TRBJ2-1): ETGVTQSPTHLIKTRGQQVTLRCSSQSGHNTVSWYQQALGQGPQFIFQYYREEENGRGNFPPRFSGLQFPNYSSELNVNALELDDSALYLCASSLGQGDEQFFGPGTRLTVL.

Comment on this clone: This same CDR3 is encoded by further DNA sequences in the sample. This chain uses TRBV6-1 with TRBJ1-4, with D possibly matching TRBD1 (6 bases). Deletions cut 2 bases from V and 8 bases from J, with 15 bases between. CDR1 and CDR2 from the germline V gene are MNHNS and SASEGT. The CDR3 runs 15 residues. The CDR3 protein is CASSEPRGRGEKLFF. As DNA, the CDR3 is TGTGCCAGCAGTGAACCCCGGGGGAGGGGGGAAAAACTGTTTTTT.